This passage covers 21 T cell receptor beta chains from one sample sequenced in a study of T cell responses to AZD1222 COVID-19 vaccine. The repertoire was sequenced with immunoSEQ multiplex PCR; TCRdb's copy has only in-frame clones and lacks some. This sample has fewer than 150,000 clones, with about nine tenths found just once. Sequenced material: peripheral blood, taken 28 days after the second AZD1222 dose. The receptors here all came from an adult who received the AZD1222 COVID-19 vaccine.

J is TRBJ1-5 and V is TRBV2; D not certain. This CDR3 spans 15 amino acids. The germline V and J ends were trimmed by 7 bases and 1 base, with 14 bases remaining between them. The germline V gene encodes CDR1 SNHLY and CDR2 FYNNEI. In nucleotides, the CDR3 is TGTGCCAGCAAGATAACTCCGCAAAGCAATCAGCCCCAGCATTTT. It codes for CASKITPQSNQPQHF. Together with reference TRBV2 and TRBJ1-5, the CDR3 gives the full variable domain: EPEVTQTPSHQVTQMGQEVILRCVPISNHLYFYWYRQILGQKVEFLVSFYNNEISEKSEIFDDQFSVERPDGSNFTLKIRSTKLEDSAMYFCASKITPQSNQPQHFGDGTRLSIL.

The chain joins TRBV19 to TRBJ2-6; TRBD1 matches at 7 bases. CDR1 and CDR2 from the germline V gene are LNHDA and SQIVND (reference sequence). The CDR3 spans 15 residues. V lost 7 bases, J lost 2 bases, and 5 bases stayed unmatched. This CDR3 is CASNRQGPGANVLTF. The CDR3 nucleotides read TGTGCCAGTAATCGACAGGGCCCTGGGGCCAACGTCCTGACTTTC.

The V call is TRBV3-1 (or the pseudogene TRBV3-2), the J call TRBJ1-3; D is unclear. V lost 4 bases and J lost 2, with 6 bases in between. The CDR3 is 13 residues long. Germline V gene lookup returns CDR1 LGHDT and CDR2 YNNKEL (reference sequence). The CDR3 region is CASSPVPGNTIYF. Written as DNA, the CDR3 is TGTGCCAGCAGCCCCGTCCCTGGAAACACCATATATTTT.

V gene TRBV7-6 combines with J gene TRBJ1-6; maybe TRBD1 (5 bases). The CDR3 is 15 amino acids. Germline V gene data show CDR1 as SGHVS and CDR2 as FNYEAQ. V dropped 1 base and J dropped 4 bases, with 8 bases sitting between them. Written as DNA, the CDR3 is TGTGCCAGCAGCTTAGGGACATTGTATAATTCACCCCTCCACTTT. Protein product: CASSLGTLYNSPLHF.

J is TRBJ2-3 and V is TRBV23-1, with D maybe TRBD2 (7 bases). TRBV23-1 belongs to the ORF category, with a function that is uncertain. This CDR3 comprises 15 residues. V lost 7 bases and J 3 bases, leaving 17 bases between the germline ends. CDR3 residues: CASKGGRGRTDTQYF. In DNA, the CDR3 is TGCGCCAGCAAGGGGGGGCGGGGGCGAACAGATACGCAGTATTTT.

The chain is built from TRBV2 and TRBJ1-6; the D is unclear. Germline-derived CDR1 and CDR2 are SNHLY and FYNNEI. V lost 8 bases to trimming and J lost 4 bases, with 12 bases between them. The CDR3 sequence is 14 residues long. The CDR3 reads CASRLQEYNSPLHF. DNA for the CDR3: TGTGCCAGCCGGCTCCAGGAGTATAATTCACCCCTCCACTTT.

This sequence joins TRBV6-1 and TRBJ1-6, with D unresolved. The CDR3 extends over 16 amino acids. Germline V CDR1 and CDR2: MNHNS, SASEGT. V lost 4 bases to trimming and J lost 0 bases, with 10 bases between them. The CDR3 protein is CASSVWPSSYNSPLHF. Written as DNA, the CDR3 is TGTGCCAGCAGTGTCTGGCCGAGCTCCTATAATTCACCCCTCCACTTT.

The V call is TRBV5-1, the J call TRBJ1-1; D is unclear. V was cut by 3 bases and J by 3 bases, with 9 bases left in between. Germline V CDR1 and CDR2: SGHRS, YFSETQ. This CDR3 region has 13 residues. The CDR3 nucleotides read TGCGCCAGCAGCTACGGGGTGGACACTGAAGCTTTCTTT. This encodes CASSYGVDTEAFF.

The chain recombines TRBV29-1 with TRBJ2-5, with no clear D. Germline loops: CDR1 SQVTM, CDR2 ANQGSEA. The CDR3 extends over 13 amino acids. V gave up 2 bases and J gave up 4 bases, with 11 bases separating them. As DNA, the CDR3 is TGCAGCGTTGAACCCTCCCGACGAGAGACCCAGTACTTC. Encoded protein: CSVEPSRRETQYF.

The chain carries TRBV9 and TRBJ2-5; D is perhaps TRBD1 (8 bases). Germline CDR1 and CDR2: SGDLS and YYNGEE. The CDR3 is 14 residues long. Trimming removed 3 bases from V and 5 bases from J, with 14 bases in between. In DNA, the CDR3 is TGTGCCAGCAGCGCCGGACAGGGAGGGGAGACCCAGTACTTC. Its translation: CASSAGQGGETQYF.

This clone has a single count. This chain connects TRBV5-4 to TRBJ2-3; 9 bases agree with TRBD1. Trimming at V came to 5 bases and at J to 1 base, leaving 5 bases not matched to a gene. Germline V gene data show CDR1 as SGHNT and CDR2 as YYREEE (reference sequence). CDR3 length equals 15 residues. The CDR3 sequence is CASRRDRDGTDTQYF. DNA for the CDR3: TGTGCCAGCAGAAGGGACAGGGACGGCACAGATACGCAGTATTTT.

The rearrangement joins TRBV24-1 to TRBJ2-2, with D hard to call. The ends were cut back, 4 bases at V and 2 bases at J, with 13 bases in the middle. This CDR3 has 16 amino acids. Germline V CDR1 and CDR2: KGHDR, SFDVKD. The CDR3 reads CATSETTPRNTGELFF. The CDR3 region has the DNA TGTGCCACCAGTGAGACGACTCCCCGCAACACCGGGGAGCTGTTTTTT.

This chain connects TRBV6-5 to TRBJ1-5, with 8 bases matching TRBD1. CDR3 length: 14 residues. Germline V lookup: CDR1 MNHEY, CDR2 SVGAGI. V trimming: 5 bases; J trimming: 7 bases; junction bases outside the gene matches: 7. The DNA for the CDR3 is TGTGCCAGCAGTCAACAGGGGGGCGGCCAGCCCCAGCATTTT. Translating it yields CASSQQGGGQPQHF.

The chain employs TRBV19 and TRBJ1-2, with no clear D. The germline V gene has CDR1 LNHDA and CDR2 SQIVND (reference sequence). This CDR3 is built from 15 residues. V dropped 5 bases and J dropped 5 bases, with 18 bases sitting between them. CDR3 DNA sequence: TGTGCCAGTAGTTCAGAGACGGATTCAACTTATGGCTACACCTTC. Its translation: CASSSETDSTYGYTF.

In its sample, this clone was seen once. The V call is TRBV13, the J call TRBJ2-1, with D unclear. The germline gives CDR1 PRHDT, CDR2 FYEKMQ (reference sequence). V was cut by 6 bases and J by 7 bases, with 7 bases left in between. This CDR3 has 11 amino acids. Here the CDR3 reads CASRRKNEQFF. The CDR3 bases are TGTGCCAGCAGAAGGAAAAATGAGCAGTTCTTC.

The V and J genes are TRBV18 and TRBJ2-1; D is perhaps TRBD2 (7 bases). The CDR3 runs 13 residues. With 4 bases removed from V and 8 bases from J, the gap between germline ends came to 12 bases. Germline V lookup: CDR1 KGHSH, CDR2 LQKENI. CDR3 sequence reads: CASSRGGPDEQFF. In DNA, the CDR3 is TGTGCCAGCTCACGGGGGGGGCCCGATGAGCAGTTCTTC.

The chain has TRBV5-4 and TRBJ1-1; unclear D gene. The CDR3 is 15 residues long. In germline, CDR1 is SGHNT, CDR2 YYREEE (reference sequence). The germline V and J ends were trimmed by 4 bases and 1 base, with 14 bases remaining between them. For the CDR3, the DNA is TGTGCCAGCAGCCCGGAAACCAGAAAGAACACTGAAGCTTTCTTT. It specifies CASSPETRKNTEAFF.

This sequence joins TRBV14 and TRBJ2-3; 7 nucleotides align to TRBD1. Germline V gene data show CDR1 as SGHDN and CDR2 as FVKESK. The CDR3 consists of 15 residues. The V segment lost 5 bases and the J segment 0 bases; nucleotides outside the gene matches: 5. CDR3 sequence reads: CASSFRTGSTDTQYF. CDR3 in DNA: TGTGCCAGCAGCTTTCGGACAGGAAGCACAGATACGCAGTATTTT.

The CDR3 DNA reads TGTGCCAGCAGCCGGGACGCAAATCAGCCCCAGCATTTT. This encodes CASSRDANQPQHF. J is TRBJ1-5 and V is TRBV9; D is possibly TRBD1 (5 bases). Deletions cut 4 bases from V and 4 bases from J, with 9 bases between. The CDR3 loop spans 13 amino acids. The V gene's germline CDR1 is SGDLS and CDR2 YYNGEE. Full variable domain (missing parts from reference TRBV9 and TRBJ1-5): DSGVTQTPKHLITATGQRVTLRCSPRSGDLSVYWYQQSLDQGLQFLIQYYNGEERAKGNILERFSAQQFPDLHSELNLSSLELGDSALYFCASSRDANQPQHFGDGTRLSIL.

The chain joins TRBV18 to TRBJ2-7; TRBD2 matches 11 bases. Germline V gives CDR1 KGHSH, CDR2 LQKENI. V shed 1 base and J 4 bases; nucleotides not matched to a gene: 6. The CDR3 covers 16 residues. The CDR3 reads CASSPLLAGGTYEQYF. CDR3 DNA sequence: TGTGCCAGCTCACCACTTCTAGCGGGAGGAACGTACGAGCAGTACTTC.

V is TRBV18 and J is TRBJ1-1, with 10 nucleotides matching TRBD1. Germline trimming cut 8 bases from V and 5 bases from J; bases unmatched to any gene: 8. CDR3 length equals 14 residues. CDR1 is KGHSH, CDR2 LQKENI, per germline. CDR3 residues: CASLRQGAGTEAFF. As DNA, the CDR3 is TGTGCCAGCCTTAGACAGGGGGCAGGAACTGAAGCTTTCTTT.